The 6 T cell receptor beta chains reported below all come from one sample, sequenced in a study of blood T cells in healthy people across ages. A J-beta primer mix and a sample-barcoded 5' primer were used in a second PCR of about 7 to 11 cycles. In TCRdb, the 5' RACE reads were re-called with MiXCR into one record per CDR3 protein. The profile shows hundreds of thousands of distinct CDR3 sequences, approximately 59% of them singletons. Sample: blood. The origin of the receptors is a man between 60 and 75 years old in good health.

This clonotype showed up just a few times. The rearrangement uses TRBV29-1 and TRBJ2-5, with unresolved D. This CDR3 has 13 residues. Trimming left V 3 bases short and J 2 bases short, with 10 bases between. Per germline, CDR1 SQVTM and CDR2 ANQGSEA. In DNA form, the CDR3 reads TGCAGCGTTGATAGGGCATCGCAAGAGACCCAGTACTTC. This gives the protein CSVDRASQETQYF.

J is TRBJ2-1 and V is TRBV12-3 or TRBV12-4, with 9 bases that match TRBD2. CDR3 length equals 15 residues. Germline trimming cut 8 bases from V and 5 bases from J; bases unmatched to any gene: 10. CDR3 in DNA: TGTGCCAGCTCGAAGGCGGGGGGGGCGGACAATGAGCAGTTCTTC. Translating it yields CASSKAGGADNEQFF.

V usage is TRBV4-2 and J usage is TRBJ2-3; D might be TRBD1 (5 bases). Trimming shortened V by 0 bases and J by 2 bases, and 9 bases separated the two germline ends. CDR3 length: 15 residues. Germline assignment: CDR1 LGHNA and CDR2 YNFKEQ. CDR3 amino acids: CASSQDGADTDTQYF. The DNA for the CDR3 is TGTGCCAGCAGCCAAGATGGGGCGGACACAGATACGCAGTATTTT.

This CDR3 is CASSLDQRQGWYNEQFF. CDR3 coding DNA: TGTGCCAGCAGCTTAGATCAAAGACAGGGGTGGTACAATGAGCAGTTCTTC. V gene TRBV11-2 combines with J gene TRBJ2-1; 8 nucleotides line up with TRBD1. CDR3 length: 17 amino acids. Germline CDR1 is SGHAT and CDR2 is FQNNGV. J lost 4 bases, V lost 0 bases, and 8 bases had no gene match.

Concerning this clonotype itself: This may arise from a read error, as a much more abundant clone is one base away. The chain carries TRBV20-1 and TRBJ2-2; D possibly corresponds to TRBD1 (6 bases). There are 17 residues in the CDR3. Germline lookup yields CDR1 DFQATT and CDR2 SNEGSKA (reference sequence). V gave up 1 base and J gave up 0 bases, with 15 bases separating them. CDR3 sequence: CSARGFAWDTNTGELFF. CDR3 DNA sequence: TGCAGTGCTAGAGGATTTGCGTGGGACACGAACACCGGGGAGCTGTTTTTT.

The DNA of the CDR3 is TGTGCCAGCTCAGATAACCGGGCCAACTCCTACGAGCAGTACTTC. This codes for CASSDNRANSYEQYF. The chain has TRBV18 and TRBJ2-7; D gene uncertain. V shed 5 bases and J shed 0 bases, with 14 bases lying between them. Germline lookup yields CDR1 KGHSH and CDR2 LQKENI. This CDR3 comprises 15 residues. Combining the CDR3 with reference TRBV18 and TRBJ2-7 gives the whole variable domain NAGVMQNPRHLVRRRGQEARLRCSPMKGHSHVYWYRQLPEEGLKFMVYLQKENIIDESGMPKERFSAEFPKEGPSILRIQQVVRGDSAAYFCASSDNRANSYEQYFGPGTRLTVT.